The 24 T cell receptor beta chains below were found in one sample sequenced in a study of blood T cells in healthy people across ages. Next came a second PCR, run for about 7 to 11 cycles, which used a sample-barcoded 5' primer along with a J-beta primer mix. TCRdb recomputed calls from the 5' RACE reads with MiXCR, one row per CDR3 protein. The sample has 550,000 to 700,000 distinct CDR3 sequences, 25% to 30% seen once; the top ten hold approximately 18%. Material for sequencing was blood. The receptors originated from a woman in her 70s in good health.

J is TRBJ2-5 and V is TRBV5-1, with D hard to call. The length of the CDR3 is 16 residues. Per germline, CDR1 SGHRS and CDR2 YFSETQ. Between the trimmed V and J ends, which lost 5 bases and 0 bases, there was a span of 17 bases. CDR3 sequence (DNA): TGCGCCAGCAGTGTCTGGCTTAGCCGTGACCAAGAGACCCAGTACTTC. It specifies CASSVWLSRDQETQYF.

The chain employs TRBV2 and TRBJ2-3; 7 bases map to TRBD2. Trimming cost V 7 bases and J 2 bases; bases outside gene matches: 6. Looked up from germline, CDR1 is SNHLY and CDR2 is FYNNEI. This CDR3 region has 14 residues. The CDR3 DNA reads as TGTGCCAGCACCCTAAGCGGGGCCACAGATACGCAGTATTTT. It encodes CASTLSGATDTQYF. Together with reference TRBV2 and TRBJ2-3, the CDR3 gives the full variable domain: EPEVTQTPSHQVTQMGQEVILRCVPISNHLYFYWYRQILGQKVEFLVSFYNNEISEKSEIFDDQFSVERPDGSNFTLKIRSTKLEDSAMYFCASTLSGATDTQYFGPGTRLTVL.

The chain joins TRBV5-4 to TRBJ1-2; 7 nucleotides align to TRBD1. J lost 3 bases, V lost 10 bases, and 12 bases had no gene match. Germline CDR1 is SGHNT and CDR2 is YYREEE (reference sequence). The CDR3 sequence is 14 residues long. CDR3 in DNA: TGTGCCGGGCTCGGTACCGGGACAGACTATGGCTACACCTTC. This sequence encodes CAGLGTGTDYGYTF.

The rearrangement joins TRBV4-1 to TRBJ1-2; possible D gene TRBD1, 5 bases. The CDR3 totals 14 residues. V was shortened by 4 bases and J by 4 bases, with 13 bases between the two germline ends. Per the germline V gene, CDR1 is MGHRA and CDR2 is YSYEKL. CDR3 DNA: TGCGCCAGCAGCCCAATGGGCGGGACCTATGGCTACACCTTC. It is translated as CASSPMGGTYGYTF.

This clonotype was seen a handful of times. The V gene is TRBV24-1, the J gene TRBJ2-5, with D tentatively TRBD1 (6 bases). The J call could be wrong; TRBJ2-1 is a better fit for the DNA end. CDR3 size: 13 residues. Germline values: CDR1 KGHDR, CDR2 SFDVKD. For the CDR3, the DNA is TGTGCCACCAGCCGACAGGCCCTGAGTGAGCAGTTCTTC. This codes for CATSRQALSEQFF.

The chain is built from TRBV10-3 and TRBJ2-1, with 9 bases identical to TRBD2. The trim removed 3 bases at V and 4 bases at J, leaving 4 bases unmatched. The CDR3 runs 15 residues. Germline CDR1 ENHRY, CDR2 SYGVKD. CDR3 amino acids: CAISDGGGVYNEQFF. CDR3 nucleotides: TGTGCCATCAGTGACGGCGGGGGGGTATACAATGAGCAGTTCTTC.

V is TRBV5-1 and J is TRBJ2-7; D is possibly TRBD2 (6 bases). The CDR3 is made up of 14 amino acids. V was cut by 0 bases and J by 2 bases, with 9 bases left in between. CDR1 and CDR2 from the germline V gene are SGHRS and YFSETQ. The CDR3 nucleotides are TGCGCCAGCAGCTTGGAGGCGGGGCCCTACGAGCAGTACTTC. It specifies CASSLEAGPYEQYF.

In its sample, this clonotype was seen a few times. This chain uses TRBV2 with TRBJ2-5, with 13 bases identical to TRBD2. CDR3 length: 15 residues. Looked up from germline, CDR1 is SNHLY and CDR2 is FYNNEI. The J segment lost 9 bases and the V segment lost 2 bases, leaving 6 bases of the junction unmatched. CDR3 DNA sequence: TGTGCCAGCAGTGAATCTTCCGGGACTAGCGGGGCCCAGTACTTC. Translated: CASSESSGTSGAQYF.

This clonotype turned up a few times. This chain uses TRBV7-9 with TRBJ2-3, with 13 bases fitting TRBD2. Trimming removed 5 bases from V and 0 bases from J; junction bases left unmatched: 8. This CDR3 is 18 amino acids long. Germline lookup yields CDR1 SEHNR and CDR2 FQNEAQ (reference sequence). The CDR3 DNA sequence: TGTGCCAGCAGCAAAGGACTAGCGGGGGTCTCTAGCACAGATACGCAGTATTTT. Protein product: CASSKGLAGVSSTDTQYF.

V usage is TRBV5-1 and J usage is TRBJ2-5; D possibly corresponds to TRBD2 (5 bases). Between the trimmed V and J ends, which lost 4 bases and 2 bases, there was a span of 15 bases. This CDR3 is 15 amino acids long. The V gene's germline CDR1 is SGHRS and CDR2 YFSETQ. This CDR3 is CASSQTPGSQETQYF. CDR3 nucleotides: TGCGCCAGCAGCCAAACCCCGGGATCTCAAGAGACCCAGTACTTC.

The rearrangement links TRBV7-8 to TRBJ2-1, with 7 bases aligning to TRBD2. The CDR3 runs 15 residues. The J segment lost 0 bases and the V segment lost 4 bases, leaving 3 bases of the junction unmatched. CDR1 is SGHVS, CDR2 FQNEAQ, per germline. Written as DNA, the CDR3 is TGTGCCAGCAGCTCCCGGGGGGTCTCCTACAATGAGCAGTTCTTC. Protein: CASSSRGVSYNEQFF. The complete variable domain, with remaining parts taken from reference TRBV7-8 and TRBJ2-1, reads GAGVSQSPRYKVAKRGQDVALRCDPISGHVSLFWYQQALGQGPEFLTYFQNEAQLDKSGLPSDRFFAERPEGSVSTLKIQRTQQEDSAVYLCASSSRGVSYNEQFFGPGTRLTVL.

This clonotype has only a few counts. The rearrangement links TRBV2 to TRBJ2-5; 10 positions match TRBD2. After removal of 8 bases from V and 5 bases from J, the junction contained 11 bases not matched to a gene. The germline gives CDR1 SNHLY, CDR2 FYNNEI. This CDR3 spans 15 amino acids. The DNA of the CDR3 is TGTGCCAGCTTGGGGAGCGGGGGGGCCGGGGAGACCCAGTACTTC. Its protein product is CASLGSGGAGETQYF.

CDR3 DNA: TGTGCCAGCTCCCCCTGGGGGGCCCTAAACACCGGGGAGCTGTTTTTT. Translated: CASSPWGALNTGELFF. The chain has TRBV18 and TRBJ2-2, with D possibly called TRBD1 or TRBD2 (6 bases each). CDR3 length: 16 residues. V was trimmed by 6 bases and J by 2 bases, leaving 16 bases between them. Germline loops: CDR1 KGHSH, CDR2 LQKENI.

There are a few counts of this clonotype. This rearrangement joins TRBV7-9 to TRBJ1-1; weak D call: TRBD1 (5 bases). This CDR3 is 16 amino acids long. CDR1 SEHNR and CDR2 FQNEAQ come from the germline V gene (reference sequence). V lost 4 bases to trimming and J lost 8 bases, with 23 bases between them. The CDR3 protein is CASSSTARGIAREAFF. CDR3 bases: TGTGCCAGCAGCTCGACAGCAAGAGGGATCGCGCGGGAAGCTTTCTTT.

This clonotype turned up a few times. This chain links TRBV6-1 with TRBJ2-2; D call uncertain. The CDR3 is 14 residues long. With 11 bases removed from V and 2 bases from J, the gap between germline ends came to 15 bases. Germline CDR1 is MNHNS and CDR2 is SASEGT. The CDR3 DNA reads as TGTGCCGGCACCCCCCCGACCAACACCGGGGAGCTGTTTTTT. Translating gives CAGTPPTNTGELFF.

CDR3: CATSKDLAAPRSEQFF. The CDR3 DNA sequence: TGTGCCACCAGCAAAGACTTAGCCGCCCCGAGGAGTGAGCAGTTCTTC. The gene calls are TRBV15 and TRBJ2-1; D unclear. Trimming shortened V by 4 bases and J by 9 bases, and 22 bases separated the two germline ends. CDR3 size: 16 residues. The germline CDR1 and CDR2 sequences are LNHNV and YYDKDF (reference sequence).

This chain links TRBV18 with TRBJ2-2, with D perhaps matching TRBD1 or TRBD2 (5 bases each). The length of the CDR3 is 15 residues. Germline assignment: CDR1 KGHSH and CDR2 LQKENI. V shed 1 base and J shed 3 bases, with 9 bases lying between them. The CDR3 region is CASSPQGTDTGELFF. Here the CDR3 DNA reads TGTGCCAGCTCACCACAGGGGACGGACACCGGGGAGCTGTTTTTT.

In this sample, this clonotype turned up a few times. At one end the junction does not follow the germline gene, possibly because of a read error. This sequence joins TRBV5-1 and TRBJ2-2; possibly TRBD1 or TRBD2 for D (5 bases each). The CDR3 length is 13 residues. Germline CDR1 and CDR2: SGHRS and YFSETQ. Here the CDR3 DNA reads TGCGCCAGCGGCTTGGTGGTGGGGGACGAGCTGTTTTTT. Its translation: CASGLVVGDELFF.

This clonotype occurred a few times. The chain uses TRBV7-6 and TRBJ2-5; 8 nucleotides agree with TRBD2. The ends lost 5 bases at V and 1 base at J; junction bases unmatched: 9. CDR3 size: 16 residues. The germline V gene has CDR1 SGHVS and CDR2 FNYEAQ. The CDR3 DNA reads TGTGCCAGCAGCCCCGCCAGCGGGGGATTCCAAGAGACCCAGTACTTC. Its translation is CASSPASGGFQETQYF.

This clonotype was seen a handful of times. CDR3 nucleotides: TGTGCCAGCAGCCAAGAACCGGTCCCCTGGAAGGAGACCCAGTACTTC. Amino acids: CASSQEPVPWKETQYF. The V call is TRBV3-1, the J call TRBJ2-5; D is ambiguous. The germline V and J ends were trimmed by 0 bases and 5 bases, with 16 bases remaining between them. This CDR3 has 16 amino acids. CDR1 and CDR2 from the germline V gene are LGHDT and YNNKEL (reference sequence).

This clonotype was recorded a few times. The V gene is TRBV5-1, the J gene TRBJ1-5; weak D call: TRBD1 (6 bases). This CDR3 spans 15 amino acids. V lost 0 bases to trimming and J lost 3 bases, with 10 bases between them. Germline CDR1 reads SGHRS; CDR2 reads YFSETQ. The DNA of the CDR3 is TGCGCCAGCAGCTTGGATGCAGGGGTCAATCAGCCCCAGCATTTT. Its protein is CASSLDAGVNQPQHF.

A few counts support this clonotype. The chain couples TRBV7-3 to TRBJ1-5; the match to TRBD1 covers 7 bases. V shed 3 bases, J shed 1 base, and the junction held 6 bases outside the gene matches. Germline lookup yields CDR1 SGHTA and CDR2 FQGTGA. The CDR3 has 16 residues. The DNA for the CDR3 is TGTGCCAGCAGCTTGAGACAGGGAATAAGCAATCAGCCCCAGCATTTT. It specifies CASSLRQGISNQPQHF.

This clonotype was seen a few times. The gene calls are TRBV7-9 and TRBJ2-3; 7 bases match TRBD2. Looked up from germline, CDR1 is SEHNR and CDR2 is FQNEAQ (reference sequence). The ends lost 6 bases at V and 2 bases at J; junction bases unmatched: 5. This CDR3 region has 14 residues. In DNA form, the CDR3 reads TGTGCCAGCAGGTTGCTAGCGGACACAGATACGCAGTATTTT. It yields the protein CASRLLADTDTQYF.

This clonotype was found many times. The chain employs TRBV5-1 and TRBJ2-3, with D maybe TRBD2 (5 bases). Per the germline V gene, CDR1 is SGHRS and CDR2 is YFSETQ. The CDR3 runs to 15 residues. The V and J ends lost 7 bases and 4 bases respectively, with 19 bases between them. Here the CDR3 reads CASHGPSLSADTQYF. CDR3 DNA sequence: TGCGCCAGCCACGGGCCGTCCCTTAGCGCAGATACGCAGTATTTT.